This is a list of T cell receptor beta chains from one sample in a study of blood T cell repertoires in COVID-19. The protocol was immunoSEQ multiplex PCR, while the TCRdb copy is restricted to in-frame clones and leaves out a portion. The sample yields 250,000 to 300,000 clones, more than 70% seen once. Sequencing was performed on PBMCs or T cells enriched from blood (not recorded which). The receptors shown here come from an older woman in a cohort exposed to, infected with or recovered from COVID-19 (not recorded which). Each CDR3 is given with its conserved first and last residue. A D gene is named only where the DNA matches it firmly. Expanded clones get a size class; other rows say once, few or many, or leave the size out.

D gene	J gene	clone size	V gene	CDR3 protein	CDR3 DNA
NA	TRBJ2-5	NA	TRBV5-1	CASSTITGLGETQYF	TGCGCCAGCAGCACCATAACAGGGCTCGGAGAGACCCAGTACTTC
NA	TRBJ2-4	NA	TRBV7-6	CASSLLPLAKNIQYF	TGTGCCAGCAGCTTACTTCCTCTAGCCAAAAACATTCAGTACTTC
TRBD1	TRBJ1-1	NA	TRBV4-2	CASSQETGVEAFF	TGTGCCAGCAGCCAAGAAACAGGGGTGGAAGCTTTCTTT
NA	TRBJ2-1	NA	TRBV28	CASSPSGRYSYNEQFF	TGTGCCAGCAGCCCAAGCGGGCGCTACTCCTACAATGAGCAGTTCTTC
NA	TRBJ2-3	NA	TRBV24-1	CAIERGSTDTQYF	TGTGCCATCGAACGGGGAAGCACAGATACGCAGTATTTT
NA	TRBJ2-2	few	TRBV5-5	CASSLRVGLQGNTGELFF	TGTGCCAGCAGCTTGAGAGTTGGTCTACAGGGCAACACCGGGGAGCTGTTTTTT
TRBD1	TRBJ2-7	NA	TRBV19	CASSPDRERYEQYF	TGTGCCAGTAGTCCGGACAGGGAAAGATACGAGCAGTACTTC
TRBD2	TRBJ2-7	NA	TRBV6-5	CASSYGSSGRRNEQYF	TGTGCCAGCAGTTACGGGTCGAGCGGGAGGAGAAACGAGCAGTACTTC
TRBD1	TRBJ2-1	NA	TRBV10-3	CAISWGQSNEQFF	TGTGCCATCAGCTGGGGACAGTCCAATGAGCAGTTCTTC
TRBD2	TRBJ2-1	NA	TRBV6-1	CASSEALRRVAGARNNEQFF	TGTGCCAGCAGTGAAGCACTCCGCCGGGTAGCGGGAGCCCGAAACAATGAGCAGTTCTTC
TRBD1	TRBJ2-7	NA	TRBV30	CAWGQESSYEQYF	TGTGCCTGGGGACAGGAAAGCTCCTACGAGCAGTACTTC
NA	TRBJ2-7	many	TRBV5-3	CARSWEQGTGVFLGEQYF	TGTGCCAGAAGCTGGGAACAGGGAACGGGTGTTTTTCTAGGCGAGCAGTACTTC
NA	TRBJ1-6	few	TRBV2	CASVVGGANSPLHF	TGTGCCAGCGTTGTCGGGGGAGCTAATTCACCCCTCCACTTT
NA	TRBJ2-1	NA	TRBV28	CASSLLGPNYNEQFF	TGTGCCAGCAGCCTACTAGGACCAAACTACAATGAGCAGTTCTTC